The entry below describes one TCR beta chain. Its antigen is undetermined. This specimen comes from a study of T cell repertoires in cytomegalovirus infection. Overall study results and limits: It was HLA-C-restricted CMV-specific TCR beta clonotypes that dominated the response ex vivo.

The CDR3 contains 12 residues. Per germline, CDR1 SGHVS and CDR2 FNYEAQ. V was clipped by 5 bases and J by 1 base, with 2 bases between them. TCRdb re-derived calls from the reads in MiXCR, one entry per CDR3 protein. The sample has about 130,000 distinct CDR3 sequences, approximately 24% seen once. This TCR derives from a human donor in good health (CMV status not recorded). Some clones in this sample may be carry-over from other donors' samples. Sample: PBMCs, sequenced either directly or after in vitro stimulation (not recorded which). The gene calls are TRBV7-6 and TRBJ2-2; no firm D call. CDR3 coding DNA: TGTGCCAGCAGCGTGAACACCGGGGAGCTGTTTTTT. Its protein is CASSVNTGELFF.